One T cell receptor beta chain is described in this entry. The antigen is not known. This sample is part of a study of CXCR3-negative and CXCR3-positive naive CD8 T cells. Sorting yielded triplicates of 300,000 cells for each CD8+ T cell subset. Preparation of TRB cDNA libraries relied on 5' RACE carrying UMI labels. TCRdb re-called the 5' RACE reads, yielding one record per CDR3 amino acid sequence without DNA. The table lists about 58,000 distinct CDR3 sequences. Study conclusions and caveats: Naive CXCR3-positive and CXCR3-negative cells shared TRBV-TRBJ usage; memory cells diverged. A higher hydrophobicity marked the TRB CDR3s of CXCR3-positive naive cells versus CXCR3-negative naive cells.

Germline V gene lookup returns CDR1 SGHTA and CDR2 FQGNSA. This CDR3 comprises 12 residues. The genes are TRBV7-2 and TRBJ2-3. The sequence was obtained from a human donor in good health. Some clones in this sample may be carry-over from other donors' samples. Sequences were obtained from naive CXCR3- CD8+ T cells from blood. Subset noted: CD45RO-CCR7+CD27+CD95- naive CD8+ T cells lacking CXCR3 (TNR3-). CDR3 region: CASSLVSDTQYF.